This T cell receptor beta chain comes out of a study of blood T cell repertoires in COVID-19. As for the study in general: PBMCs, B-cell-depleted T cells, or T cells provided the cDNA or gDNA that made up the material.

Individuals aged about 18 to 89 years were recruited from around 22 US areas. This table comes from immunoSEQ multiplex PCR, and its TCRdb copy is limited to in-frame clones, with some not included. The sample includes about 320,000 clones, roughly 85% seen only once; the top ten take 1.9%. The material sequenced was PBMCs or T cells enriched from blood (not recorded which). The clonotype was recovered from a woman aged 25-40 years who had been exposed to COVID-19.

In nucleotides, the CDR3 is TGTGCCAGTAGTCCGGGGACAGGGCAAAATGAGCAGTTCTTC. This codes for CASSPGTGQNEQFF. V and J are TRBV19 and TRBJ2-1, with 9 bases identical to TRBD1. V shed 5 bases and J 7 bases; nucleotides not matched to a gene: 6. Germline CDR1 LNHDA, CDR2 SQIVND (reference sequence). CDR3 length: 14 amino acids.